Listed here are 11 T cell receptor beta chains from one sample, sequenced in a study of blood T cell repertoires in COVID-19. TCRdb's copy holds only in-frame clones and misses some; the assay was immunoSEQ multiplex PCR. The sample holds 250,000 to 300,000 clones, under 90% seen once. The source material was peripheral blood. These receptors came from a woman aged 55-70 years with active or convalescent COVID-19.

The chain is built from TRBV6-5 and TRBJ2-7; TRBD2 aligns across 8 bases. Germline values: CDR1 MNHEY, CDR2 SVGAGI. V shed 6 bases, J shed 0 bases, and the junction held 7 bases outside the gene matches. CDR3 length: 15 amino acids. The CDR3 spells CASRKGGRSSYEQYF. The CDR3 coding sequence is TGTGCCAGCAGGAAAGGCGGGAGGAGCTCCTACGAGCAGTACTTC.

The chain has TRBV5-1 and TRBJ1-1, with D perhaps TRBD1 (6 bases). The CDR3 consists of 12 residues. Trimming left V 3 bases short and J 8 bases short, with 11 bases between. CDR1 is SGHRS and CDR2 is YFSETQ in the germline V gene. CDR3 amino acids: CASSSTDREAFF. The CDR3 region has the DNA TGCGCCAGCAGCTCGACCGACAGGGAAGCTTTCTTT.

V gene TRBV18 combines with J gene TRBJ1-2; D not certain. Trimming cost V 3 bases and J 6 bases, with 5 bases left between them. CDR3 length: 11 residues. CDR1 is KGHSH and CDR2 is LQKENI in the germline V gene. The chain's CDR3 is CASSPINGYTF. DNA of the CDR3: TGTGCCAGCTCACCTATTAATGGCTACACCTTC.

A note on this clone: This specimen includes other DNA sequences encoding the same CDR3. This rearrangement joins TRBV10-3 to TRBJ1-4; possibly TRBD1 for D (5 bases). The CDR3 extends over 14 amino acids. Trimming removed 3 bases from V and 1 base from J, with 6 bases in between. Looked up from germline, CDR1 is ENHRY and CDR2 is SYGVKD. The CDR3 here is CAISEDRTNEKLFF. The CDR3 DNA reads TGTGCCATCAGTGAAGACAGAACTAATGAAAAACTGTTTTTT.

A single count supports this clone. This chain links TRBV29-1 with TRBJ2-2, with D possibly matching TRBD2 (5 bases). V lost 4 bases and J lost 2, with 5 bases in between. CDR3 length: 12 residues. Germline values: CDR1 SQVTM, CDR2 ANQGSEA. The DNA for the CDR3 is TGCAGCGTTGCGGGAAACACCGGGGAGCTGTTTTTT. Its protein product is CSVAGNTGELFF.

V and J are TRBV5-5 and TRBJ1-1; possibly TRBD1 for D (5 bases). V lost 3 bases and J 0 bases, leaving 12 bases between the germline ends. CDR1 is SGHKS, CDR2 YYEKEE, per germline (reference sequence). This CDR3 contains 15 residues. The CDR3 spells CASSYLQALNTEAFF. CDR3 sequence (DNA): TGTGCCAGCAGCTACCTACAGGCCTTGAACACTGAAGCTTTCTTT.

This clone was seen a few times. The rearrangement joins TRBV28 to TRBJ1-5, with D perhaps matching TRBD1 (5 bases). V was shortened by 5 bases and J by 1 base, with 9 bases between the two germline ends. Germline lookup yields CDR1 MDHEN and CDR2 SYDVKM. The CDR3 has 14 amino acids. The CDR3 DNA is TGTGCCAGCAGTCGGGGGGGGAGCAATCAGCCCCAGCATTTT. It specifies CASSRGGSNQPQHF.

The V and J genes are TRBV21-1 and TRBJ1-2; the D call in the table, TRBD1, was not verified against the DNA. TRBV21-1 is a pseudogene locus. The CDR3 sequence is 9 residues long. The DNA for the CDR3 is TGTGCCAGCAGCCAGGGCTACACCTTC. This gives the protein CASSQGYTF.

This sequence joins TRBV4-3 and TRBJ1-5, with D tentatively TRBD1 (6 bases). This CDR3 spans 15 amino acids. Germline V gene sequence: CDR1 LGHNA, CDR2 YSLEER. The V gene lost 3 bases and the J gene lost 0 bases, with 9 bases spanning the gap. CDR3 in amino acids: CASSHNRVSNQPQHF. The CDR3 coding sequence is TGCGCCAGCAGCCATAACAGGGTTAGCAATCAGCCCCAGCATTTT.

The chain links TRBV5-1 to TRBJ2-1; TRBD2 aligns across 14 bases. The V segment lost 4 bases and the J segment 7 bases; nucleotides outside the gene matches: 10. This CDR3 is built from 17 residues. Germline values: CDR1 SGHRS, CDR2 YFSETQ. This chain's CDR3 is CASSARPTSGGANEQFF. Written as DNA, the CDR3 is TGCGCCAGCAGCGCCCGCCCGACTAGCGGGGGGGCAAATGAGCAGTTCTTC.

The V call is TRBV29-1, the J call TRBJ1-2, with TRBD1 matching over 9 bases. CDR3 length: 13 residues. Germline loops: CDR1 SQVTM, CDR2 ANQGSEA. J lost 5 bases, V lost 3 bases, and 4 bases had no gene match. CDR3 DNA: TGCAGCGTTGAGTTGGGACAGGGTTATGGCTACACCTTC. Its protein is CSVELGQGYGYTF.